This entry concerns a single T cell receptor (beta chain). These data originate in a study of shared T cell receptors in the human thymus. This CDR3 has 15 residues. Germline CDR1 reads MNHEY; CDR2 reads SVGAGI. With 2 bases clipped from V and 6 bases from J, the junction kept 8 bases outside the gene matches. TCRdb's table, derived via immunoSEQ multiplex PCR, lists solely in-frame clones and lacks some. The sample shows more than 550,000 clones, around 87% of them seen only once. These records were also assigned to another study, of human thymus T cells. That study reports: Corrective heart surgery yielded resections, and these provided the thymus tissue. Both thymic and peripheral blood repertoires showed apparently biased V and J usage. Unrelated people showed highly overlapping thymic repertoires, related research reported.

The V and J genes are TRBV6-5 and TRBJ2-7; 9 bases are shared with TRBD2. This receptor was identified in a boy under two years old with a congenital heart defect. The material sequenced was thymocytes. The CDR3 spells CASSYVAGGPFEQYF. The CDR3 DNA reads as TGTGCCAGCAGTTACGTGGCGGGGGGGCCTTTCGAGCAGTACTTC.